Shown below are 14 T cell receptor beta chains from a single sample sequenced in a study of monozygotic twins with inflammatory bowel disease. TCRdb derives one entry per CDR3 protein from the 5' RACE reads, leaving out DNA. This sample's table reports about 160,000 distinct CDR3 sequences. The specimen was blood. The receptors were sampled from a human donor with ulcerative colitis or Crohn's disease, or a healthy co-twin of an affected twin (not recorded which).

The genes are TRBV12-3 or TRBV12-4 and TRBJ1-3; TCRdb picks TRBD1, but there is no DNA to check that call. The CDR3 has 17 residues. Here the CDR3 reads CASSFNRASDSGNTIYF.

The gene calls are TRBV19 and TRBJ2-2; as DNA is missing, the TRBD1 call by TCRdb cannot be tested. Germline V lookup: CDR1 LNHDA, CDR2 SQIVND (reference sequence). This CDR3 comprises 14 residues. The CDR3 here is CASSIFPGYGELFF.

The genes are TRBV20-1 and TRBJ1-1; TCRdb's D call of TRBD1 is untestable without DNA. The CDR3 consists of 12 residues. Germline loops: CDR1 DFQATT, CDR2 SNEGSKA (reference sequence). The CDR3 sequence: CSARDGQGEAFF.

The chain recombines TRBV5-1 with TRBJ2-2. In germline, CDR1 is SGHRS, CDR2 YFSETQ. The CDR3 contains 14 residues. The CDR3 loop reads CASSLDRNTGELFF. Complete variable domain (other parts from reference TRBV5-1 and TRBJ2-2): KAGVTQTPRYLIKTRGQQVTLSCSPISGHRSVSWYQQTPGQGLQFLFEYFSETQRNKGNFPGRFSGRQFSNSRSEMNVSTLELGDSALYLCASSLDRNTGELFFGEGSRLTVL.

The rearrangement links TRBV25-1 to TRBJ2-1; the TCRdb call, TRBD1, lacks DNA for checking. This CDR3 is built from 15 residues. Per the germline V gene, CDR1 is MGHDK and CDR2 is SYGVNS. CDR3 residues: CASSDRDRGFNEQFF.

The CDR3 region is CSVGRSYNEQFF. The chain employs TRBV29-1 and TRBJ2-1. Germline V CDR1 and CDR2: SQVTM, ANQGSEA. The CDR3 runs 12 residues.

The V gene is TRBV20-1, the J gene TRBJ2-7; absent DNA, TCRdb's TRBD1 call cannot be checked. Looked up from germline, CDR1 is DFQATT and CDR2 is SNEGSKA (reference sequence). This CDR3 contains 15 residues. CDR3 in amino acids: CSAIPGRSQPYEQYF.

The chain is built from TRBV4-3 and TRBJ2-1; the TCRdb call, TRBD2, lacks DNA for checking. The CDR3 is 17 residues long. Germline values: CDR1 LGHNA, CDR2 YSLEER. CDR3 loop: CASSRRLAESSYNEQFF.

The rearrangement uses TRBV4-1 and TRBJ2-7. The germline gives CDR1 MGHRA, CDR2 YSYEKL. The CDR3 is 14 residues long. The CDR3 sequence is CATSIDTPSYEQYF.

CDR3 sequence reads: CAWSVSYGGRSEQYF. The chain combines TRBV30 with TRBJ2-7; TCRdb returns TRBD2, unconfirmable since there is no DNA. The germline V gene encodes CDR1 GTSNPN and CDR2 SVGIG (reference sequence). This CDR3 is 15 amino acids long.

This chain joins TRBV12-3 or TRBV12-4 and TRBJ2-1; checking the TCRdb D call of TRBD2 is not possible without DNA. The CDR3 length is 14 residues. Here the CDR3 reads CASRRASERNEQFF.

The genes are TRBV6-5 and TRBJ2-2; TCRdb returns TRBD1, unconfirmable since there is no DNA. The CDR3 contains 15 residues. Germline CDR1 and CDR2: MNHEY and SVGAGI. CDR3 sequence reads: CASSYLTGEAWELFF.

The chain joins TRBV30 to TRBJ2-3; TCRdb picks TRBD2, but there is no DNA to check that call. This CDR3 has 14 residues. Germline V gene data show CDR1 as GTSNPN and CDR2 as SVGIG (reference sequence). The CDR3: CAWSVRRELDTQYF.

The gene calls are TRBV6-2 or TRBV6-3 and TRBJ2-3; TCRdb gives TRBD2 as the D gene, but with no DNA this cannot be confirmed. This CDR3 spans 14 amino acids. Germline CDR1 is MNHEY and CDR2 is SVGEGT. CDR3 amino acids: CASSAGTAVYTQYF.